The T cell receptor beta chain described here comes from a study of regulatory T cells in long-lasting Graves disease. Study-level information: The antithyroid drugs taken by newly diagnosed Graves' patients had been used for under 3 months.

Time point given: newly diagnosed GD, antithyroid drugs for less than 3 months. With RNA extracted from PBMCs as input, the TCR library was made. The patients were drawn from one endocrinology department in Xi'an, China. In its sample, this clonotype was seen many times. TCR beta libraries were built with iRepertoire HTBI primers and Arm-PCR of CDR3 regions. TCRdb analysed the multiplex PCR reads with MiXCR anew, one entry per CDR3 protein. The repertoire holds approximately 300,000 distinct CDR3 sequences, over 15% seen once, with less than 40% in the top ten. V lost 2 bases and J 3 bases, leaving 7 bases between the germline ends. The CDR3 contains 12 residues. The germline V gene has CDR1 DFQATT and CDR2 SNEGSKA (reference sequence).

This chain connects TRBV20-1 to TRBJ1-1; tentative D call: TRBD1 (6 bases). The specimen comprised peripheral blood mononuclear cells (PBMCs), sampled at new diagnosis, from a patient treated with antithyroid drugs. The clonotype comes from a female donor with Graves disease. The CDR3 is CSARQGHTEAFF. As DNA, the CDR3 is TGCAGTGCTAGACAGGGGCACACTGAAGCTTTCTTT.